A single sample is the source of the 14 T cell receptor beta chains below, sequenced in a study of blood T cell repertoires in COVID-19. Profiling relied on immunoSEQ multiplex PCR, and the TCRdb table lists in-frame clones only, not all of them. The top ten hold more than 8% of the sample, which has more than 150,000 clones, approximately 86% seen once. The sequenced sample was peripheral blood. The source is an elderly woman with acute or convalescent COVID-19.

The rearrangement joins TRBV11-2 to TRBJ1-5, with 7 nucleotides matching TRBD1. Per germline, CDR1 SGHAT and CDR2 FQNNGV. V was pared by 5 bases and J by 2 bases, with 3 bases of the junction left unmatched. CDR3 length equals 14 residues. DNA of the CDR3: TGTGCCAGCAGCCCCACAGGGGGCAATCAGCCCCAGCATTTT. Residues: CASSPTGGNQPQHF.

This clone was recorded only once. This chain joins TRBV24-1 and TRBJ2-1; 11 nucleotides match TRBD1. This CDR3 contains 15 residues. Per the germline V gene, CDR1 is KGHDR and CDR2 is SFDVKD. The V segment lost 4 bases and the J segment 9 bases; nucleotides outside the gene matches: 7. Written as DNA, the CDR3 is TGTGCCACCAGTGACCCGGGACAGGGGGTAGGTGAGCAGTTCTTC. Its protein product is CATSDPGQGVGEQFF.

This clone appeared once. The rearrangement links TRBV2 to TRBJ1-2, with TRBD1 matching over 9 bases. The CDR3 totals 15 residues. J was trimmed by 1 base and V by 5 bases; bases with no gene match: 5. CDR1 is SNHLY and CDR2 is FYNNEI in the germline V gene. The CDR3 region has the DNA TGTGCCAGCAGTAAAGGACAGGGGATTAACTATGGCTACACCTTC. Translation: CASSKGQGINYGYTF.

This clone was seen a handful of times. The rearrangement joins TRBV3-1 (or the pseudogene TRBV3-2) to TRBJ1-2, with 10 bases matching TRBD1. J lost 6 bases, V lost 5 bases, and 6 bases had no gene match. Germline V gives CDR1 LGHDT, CDR2 YNNKEL (reference sequence). This CDR3 has 14 residues. CDR3 loop: CASSSSTGGDGYTF. The DNA of the CDR3 is TGTGCCAGCAGCTCGTCGACAGGGGGCGATGGCTACACCTTC.

The rearrangement uses TRBV10-3 and TRBJ1-1; 7 bases match TRBD1. J was trimmed by 2 bases and V by 2 bases; bases with no gene match: 5. From germline, CDR1 is ENHRY and CDR2 SYGVKD. This CDR3 is built from 15 residues. The DNA for the CDR3 is TGTGCCATCAGTGAGAGGGGGACAGCAAACACTGAAGCTTTCTTT. It translates to CAISERGTANTEAFF.

J is TRBJ1-2 and V is TRBV10-3, with TRBD1 identical over 8 bases. After removal of 10 bases from V and 6 bases from J, the junction contained 10 bases not matched to a gene. The CDR3 is made up of 13 amino acids. The V gene's germline CDR1 is ENHRY and CDR2 SYGVKD. The CDR3 DNA follows: TGTGCCACCCACAACAGGGGGTCAGATGGCTACACCTTC. The encoded protein is CATHNRGSDGYTF.

This clone has only one observation. The rearrangement joins TRBV5-5 to TRBJ2-2; perhaps TRBD2 as D (5 bases). The germline gives CDR1 SGHKS, CDR2 YYEKEE (reference sequence). The CDR3 sequence is 15 residues long. V lost 2 bases and J 1 base, leaving 9 bases between the germline ends. The DNA for the CDR3 is TGTGCCAGCAGCTTCTTGGGGAGGAACACCGGGGAGCTGTTTTTT. It encodes CASSFLGRNTGELFF.

About this clone: The junction departs from the called germline gene at one end, perhaps through a read error. This rearrangement joins TRBV2 to TRBJ2-7, with 11 bases that match TRBD2. This CDR3 is 12 amino acids long. In germline, CDR1 is SNHLY, CDR2 FYNNEI. The DNA of the CDR3 is TGTGCCAGCAGTGAGTCTCTAGCGGGGGGACTCTTC. Translated, it gives CASSESLAGGLF.

This clone was observed a few times. The chain recombines TRBV5-1 with TRBJ1-5; no reliable D call. Germline CDR1 SGHRS, CDR2 YFSETQ. Trimming removed 0 bases from V and 1 base from J, with 2 bases in between. CDR3 length: 13 amino acids. Written as DNA, the CDR3 is TGCGCCAGCAGCTTGGTAAGCAATCAGCCCCAGCATTTT. Encoded protein: CASSLVSNQPQHF.

The CDR3, as DNA: TGCGCCAGCAGCCATGAGGGGGCGACAGGGGCCCACACCGGGGAGCTGTTTTTT. This codes for CASSHEGATGAHTGELFF. This chain connects TRBV5-1 to TRBJ2-2, with 8 bases fitting TRBD1. The CDR3 is 18 residues long. V trimming: 4 bases; J trimming: 3 bases; junction bases outside the gene matches: 14. Germline V lookup: CDR1 SGHRS, CDR2 YFSETQ.

V is TRBV18 and J is TRBJ1-1, with 7 bases identical to TRBD1. The CDR3 contains 18 residues. Germline V gene sequence: CDR1 KGHSH, CDR2 LQKENI. The V gene end was trimmed by 3 bases and the J gene end by 1 base; junction bases not matched to a gene: 14. The CDR3 here is CASSPNPPFDRANTEAFF. In nucleotides, the CDR3 is TGTGCCAGCTCACCCAATCCCCCCTTCGACAGGGCGAACACTGAAGCTTTCTTT.

This chain links TRBV10-3 with TRBJ1-5, with D possibly matching TRBD1 (6 bases). V lost 6 bases and J 11 bases, leaving 17 bases between the germline ends. The CDR3 contains 13 residues. CDR1 ENHRY and CDR2 SYGVKD come from the germline V gene. The CDR3 reads CAIRPGGGVSQHF. Written as DNA, the CDR3 is TGTGCCATCAGACCGGGAGGGGGAGTATCCCAGCATTTT.

This chain uses TRBV5-4 with TRBJ1-1, with D possibly matching TRBD1 (5 bases). V dropped 2 bases and J dropped 4 bases, with 12 bases sitting between them. This CDR3 contains 14 residues. Germline values: CDR1 SGHNT, CDR2 YYREEE (reference sequence). This CDR3 is CASSFAREGTEAFF. The CDR3 bases are TGTGCCAGCAGCTTCGCCAGGGAGGGCACTGAAGCTTTCTTT.

This chain connects TRBV7-8 to TRBJ1-2; D is unresolved. The CDR3 runs to 17 residues. The germline gives CDR1 SGHVS, CDR2 FQNEAQ. V lost 1 base to trimming and J lost 4 bases, with 19 bases between them. The chain's CDR3 is CASSLGGRREGGYGYTF. The CDR3 DNA reads as TGTGCCAGCAGCTTAGGTGGCCGGCGGGAGGGTGGCTATGGCTACACCTTC.